The 8 T cell receptor beta chains given below trace back to one sample, sequenced in a study of beta chain features in type 1 diabetes. All of the isolated RNA was reverse transcribed, so expressed TCRB transcripts were sequenced. Libraries were prepared by immunoSEQ multiplex PCR; TCRdb keeps only in-frame clonotypes and omits some of them. The sample records over 55,000 clones, 40% to 65% being singletons. These receptors lack a known antigen. Study-level results: Within each of all four CD4+ subsets, Type 1 diabetes patients had TCRB CDR3s that were moderately but significantly shorter.

Sequencing was carried out using Tregs from blood. These receptors came from a woman aged 40-49 years with type 1 diabetes.

A remark on this clone: The junction does not match germline at one end; this may be a read error. V is TRBV5-1 and J is TRBJ2-2; D is unclear. The CDR3 has 14 amino acids. Germline values: CDR1 SGHRS, CDR2 YFSETQ. CDR3 protein: CVSSEAVGTGELFF. The CDR3 coding sequence is TGCGTCAGCAGCGAGGCCGTGGGTACCGGGGAGCTGTTTTTT.

This rearrangement joins TRBV6-1 to TRBJ2-3; the match to TRBD2 covers 7 bases. The CDR3 is 14 residues long. Trimming cost V 6 bases and J 1 base; bases outside gene matches: 4. CDR1 MNHNS and CDR2 SASEGT come from the germline V gene. The CDR3 DNA is TGTGCCAGCAGACTTGGGGGGGGCACAGATACGCAGTATTTT. It translates to CASRLGGGTDTQYF.

In its sample, this clone was seen once. V is TRBV23-1 and J is TRBJ2-3, with D perhaps TRBD2 (6 bases). TRBV23-1 is an open reading frame, and its role is uncertain. V was pared by 6 bases and J by 5 bases, with 21 bases between. This CDR3 has 16 amino acids. CDR3 DNA: TGCGCCAGCAGCTTGCCGGGAGTAAGCGACTTAGATACGCAGTATTTT. It yields the protein CASSLPGVSDLDTQYF.

This clone was picked up a small number of times. The chain employs TRBV7-9 and TRBJ2-3; 7 bases match TRBD2. Per germline, CDR1 SEHNR and CDR2 FQNEAQ (reference sequence). This CDR3 is 13 amino acids long. The V and J ends lost 2 bases and 4 bases, in that order; junction bases with no gene match: 0. This CDR3 is CASSLLAADTQYF. The CDR3 coding sequence is TGTGCCAGCAGCTTACTAGCGGCAGATACGCAGTATTTT.

This rearrangement joins TRBV7-2 to TRBJ2-7, with 11 bases matching TRBD1. There are 15 residues in the CDR3. V lost 8 bases, J lost 3 bases, and 9 bases stayed unmatched. CDR1 is SGHTA and CDR2 is FQGNSA in the germline V gene. The CDR3 loop is CASGDRDRGIYEQYF. Here the CDR3 DNA reads TGTGCCAGCGGGGACCGGGACAGGGGGATCTACGAGCAGTACTTC.

This sequence joins TRBV9 and TRBJ2-7; tentative D call: TRBD1 (6 bases). Germline V gene lookup returns CDR1 SGDLS and CDR2 YYNGEE. V was pared by 3 bases and J by 6 bases, with 13 bases between. This CDR3 has 13 amino acids. The CDR3 region is CASSGTGSREQYF. The CDR3 coding sequence is TGTGCCAGCAGCGGTACAGGGAGCCGCGAGCAGTACTTC.

The chain recombines TRBV9 with TRBJ1-6, with D possibly matching TRBD1 (5 bases). Trimming cost V 4 bases and J 8 bases, with 19 bases left between them. Per germline, CDR1 SGDLS and CDR2 YYNGEE. The CDR3 contains 16 residues. CDR3 amino acids: CASSPPARGSDSPLHF. The CDR3 DNA sequence: TGTGCCAGCAGCCCCCCGGCACGGGGGTCGGATTCACCCCTCCACTTT. Filled out from reference TRBV9 and TRBJ1-6, the complete variable domain reads DSGVTQTPKHLITATGQRVTLRCSPRSGDLSVYWYQQSLDQGLQFLIQYYNGEERAKGNILERFSAQQFPDLHSELNLSSLELGDSALYFCASSPPARGSDSPLHFGNGTRLTVT.

This clone turned up a few times. V gene TRBV29-1 combines with J gene TRBJ1-2; no clear D. V dropped 1 base and J dropped 4 bases, with 7 bases sitting between them. The germline CDR1 and CDR2 sequences are SQVTM and ANQGSEA. This CDR3 contains 12 residues. The CDR3 nucleotides are TGCAGCGTTGAAGGGGCTCTCTATGGCTACACCTTC. Translated: CSVEGALYGYTF. The full variable domain, its missing parts supplied by reference TRBV29-1 and TRBJ1-2, is SAVISQKPSRDICQRGTSLTIQCQVDSQVTMMFWYRQQPGQSLTLIATANQGSEATYESGFVIDKFPISRPNLTFSTLTVSNMSPEDSSIYLCSVEGALYGYTFGSGTRLTVV.